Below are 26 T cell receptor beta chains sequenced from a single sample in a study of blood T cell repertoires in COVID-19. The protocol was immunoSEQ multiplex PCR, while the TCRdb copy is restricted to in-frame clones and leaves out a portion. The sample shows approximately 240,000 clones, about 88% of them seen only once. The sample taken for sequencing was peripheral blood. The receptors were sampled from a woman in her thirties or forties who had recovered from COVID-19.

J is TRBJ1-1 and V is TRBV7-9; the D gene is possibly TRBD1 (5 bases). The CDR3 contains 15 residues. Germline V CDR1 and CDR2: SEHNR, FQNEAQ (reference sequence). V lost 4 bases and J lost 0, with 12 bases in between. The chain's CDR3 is CASSSRADMNTEAFF. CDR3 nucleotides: TGTGCCAGCAGCTCCAGGGCCGATATGAACACTGAAGCTTTCTTT.

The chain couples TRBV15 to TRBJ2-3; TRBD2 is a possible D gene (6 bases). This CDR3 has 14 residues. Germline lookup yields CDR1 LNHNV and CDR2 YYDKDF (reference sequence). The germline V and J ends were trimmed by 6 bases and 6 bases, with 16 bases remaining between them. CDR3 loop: CATRGGSGIDTQYF. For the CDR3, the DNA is TGTGCCACCAGGGGAGGTTCGGGTATTGATACGCAGTATTTT.

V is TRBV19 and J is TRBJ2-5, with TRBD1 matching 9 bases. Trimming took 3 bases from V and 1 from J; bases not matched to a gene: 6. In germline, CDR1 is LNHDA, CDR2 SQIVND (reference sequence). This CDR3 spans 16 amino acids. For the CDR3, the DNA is TGTGCCAGTAGTATTTCTGGACAGGGGTCCCAAGAGACCCAGTACTTC. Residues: CASSISGQGSQETQYF. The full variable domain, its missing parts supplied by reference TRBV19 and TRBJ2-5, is DGGITQSPKYLFRKEGQNVTLSCEQNLNHDAMYWYRQDPGQGLRLIYYSQIVNDFQKGDIAEGYSVSREKKESFPLTVTSAQKNPTAFYLCASSISGQGSQETQYFGPGTRLLVL.

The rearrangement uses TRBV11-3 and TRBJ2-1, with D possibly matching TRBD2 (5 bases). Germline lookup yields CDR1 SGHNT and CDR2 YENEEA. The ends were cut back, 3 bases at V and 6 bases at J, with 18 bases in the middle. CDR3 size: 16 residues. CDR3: CASSFRTGSLFNEQFF. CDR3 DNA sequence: TGTGCCAGCAGCTTTCGAACGGGATCATTGTTCAATGAGCAGTTCTTC.

The DNA for the CDR3 is TGTGCCAGCAGAAGACAGATGAACACTGAAGCTTTCTTT. The encoded protein is CASRRQMNTEAFF. The genes are TRBV7-2 and TRBJ1-1; TRBD1 might be the D (5 bases). Germline-derived CDR1 and CDR2 are SGHTA and FQGNSA. V was cut by 6 bases and J by 0 bases, with 8 bases left in between. The CDR3 consists of 13 residues.

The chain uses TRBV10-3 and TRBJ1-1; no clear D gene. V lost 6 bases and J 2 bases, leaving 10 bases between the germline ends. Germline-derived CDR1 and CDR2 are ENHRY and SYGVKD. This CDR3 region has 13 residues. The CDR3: CAIRAAVNTEAFF. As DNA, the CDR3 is TGTGCCATCAGAGCGGCAGTTAACACTGAAGCTTTCTTT.

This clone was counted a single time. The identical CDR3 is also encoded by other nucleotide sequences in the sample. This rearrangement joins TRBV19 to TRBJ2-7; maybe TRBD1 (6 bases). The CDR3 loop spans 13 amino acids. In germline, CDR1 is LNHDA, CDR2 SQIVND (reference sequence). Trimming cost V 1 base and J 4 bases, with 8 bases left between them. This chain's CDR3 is CASSIARGYEQYF. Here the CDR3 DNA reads TGTGCCAGTAGTATAGCCAGGGGTTACGAGCAGTACTTC.

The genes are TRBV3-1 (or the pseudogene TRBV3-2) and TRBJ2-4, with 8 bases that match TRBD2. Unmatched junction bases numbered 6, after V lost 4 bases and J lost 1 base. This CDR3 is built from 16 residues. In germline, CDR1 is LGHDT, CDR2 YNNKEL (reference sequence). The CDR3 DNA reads TGTGCCAGCAGCCTCGGACTAGCAGGGGCCAAAAACATTCAGTACTTC. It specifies CASSLGLAGAKNIQYF.

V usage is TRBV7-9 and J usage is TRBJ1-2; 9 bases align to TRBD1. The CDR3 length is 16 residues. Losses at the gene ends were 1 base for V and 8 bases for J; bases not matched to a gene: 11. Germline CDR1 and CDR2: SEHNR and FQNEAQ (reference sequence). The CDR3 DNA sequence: TGTGCCAGCAGCTTAGAGAGACAGGGGGTAATAGGAGGCTACACCTTC. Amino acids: CASSLERQGVIGGYTF.

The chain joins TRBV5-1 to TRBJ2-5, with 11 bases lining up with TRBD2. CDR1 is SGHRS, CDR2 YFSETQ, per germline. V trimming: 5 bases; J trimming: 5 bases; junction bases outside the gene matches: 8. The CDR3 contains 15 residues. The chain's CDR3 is CASRLTSGGYETQYF. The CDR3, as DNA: TGCGCCAGCAGGCTTACTAGCGGGGGATACGAGACCCAGTACTTC. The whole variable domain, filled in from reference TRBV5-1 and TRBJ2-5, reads KAGVTQTPRYLIKTRGQQVTLSCSPISGHRSVSWYQQTPGQGLQFLFEYFSETQRNKGNFPGRFSGRQFSNSRSEMNVSTLELGDSALYLCASRLTSGGYETQYFGPGTRLLVL.

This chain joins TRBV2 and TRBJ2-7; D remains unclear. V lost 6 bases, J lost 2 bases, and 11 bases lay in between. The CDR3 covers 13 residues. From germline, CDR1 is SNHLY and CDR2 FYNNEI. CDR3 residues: CASRARHPYEQYF. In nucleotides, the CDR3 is TGTGCCAGCAGAGCCAGACACCCCTACGAGCAGTACTTC.

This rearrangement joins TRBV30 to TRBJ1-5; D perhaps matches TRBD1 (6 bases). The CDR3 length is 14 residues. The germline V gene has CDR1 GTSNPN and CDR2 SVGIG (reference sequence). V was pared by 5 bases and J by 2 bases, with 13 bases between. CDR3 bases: TGTGCCTGGGCCCAAAAGGGGGGCAATCAGCCCCAGCATTTT. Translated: CAWAQKGGNQPQHF.

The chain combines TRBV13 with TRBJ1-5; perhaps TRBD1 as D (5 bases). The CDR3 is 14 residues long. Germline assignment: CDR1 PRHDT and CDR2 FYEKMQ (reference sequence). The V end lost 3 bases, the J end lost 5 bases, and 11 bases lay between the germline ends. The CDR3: CASSFGQGDQPQHF. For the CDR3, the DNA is TGTGCCAGCAGCTTCGGGCAGGGTGATCAGCCCCAGCATTTT.

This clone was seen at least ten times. CDR3 sequence reads: CASSSGFFYEQYF. The CDR3 nucleotides read TGTGCCAGTAGTAGCGGGTTTTTCTACGAGCAGTACTTC. The chain carries TRBV19 and TRBJ2-7; maybe TRBD2 (5 bases). Trimming pared 4 bases from V and 3 bases from J, leaving 10 bases between. Germline loops: CDR1 LNHDA, CDR2 SQIVND (reference sequence). This CDR3 region has 13 residues.

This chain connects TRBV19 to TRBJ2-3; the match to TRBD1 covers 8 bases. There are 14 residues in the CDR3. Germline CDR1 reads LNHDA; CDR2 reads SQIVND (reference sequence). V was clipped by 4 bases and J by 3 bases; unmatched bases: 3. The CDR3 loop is CASSTGGWTDTQYF. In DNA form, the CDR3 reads TGTGCCAGTAGTACAGGGGGCTGGACAGATACGCAGTATTTT. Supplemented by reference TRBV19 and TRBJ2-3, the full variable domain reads DGGITQSPKYLFRKEGQNVTLSCEQNLNHDAMYWYRQDPGQGLRLIYYSQIVNDFQKGDIAEGYSVSREKKESFPLTVTSAQKNPTAFYLCASSTGGWTDTQYFGPGTRLTVL.

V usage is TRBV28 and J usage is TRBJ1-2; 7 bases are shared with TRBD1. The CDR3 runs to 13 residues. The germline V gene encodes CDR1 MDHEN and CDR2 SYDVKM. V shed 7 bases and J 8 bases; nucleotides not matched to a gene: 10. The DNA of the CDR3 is TGTGCCAGCACAACTCAGGGGGAACGGGGCTACACCTTC. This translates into CASTTQGERGYTF.

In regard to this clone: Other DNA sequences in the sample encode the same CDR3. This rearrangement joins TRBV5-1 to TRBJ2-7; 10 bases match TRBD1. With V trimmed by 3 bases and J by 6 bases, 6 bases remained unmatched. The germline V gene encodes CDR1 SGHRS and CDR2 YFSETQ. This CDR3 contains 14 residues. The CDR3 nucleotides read TGCGCCAGCAGCTCACCGGGACAGGGGAGCGAGCAGTACTTC. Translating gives CASSSPGQGSEQYF. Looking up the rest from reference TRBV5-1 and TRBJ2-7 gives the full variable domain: KAGVTQTPRYLIKTRGQQVTLSCSPISGHRSVSWYQQTPGQGLQFLFEYFSETQRNKGNFPGRFSGRQFSNSRSEMNVSTLELGDSALYLCASSSPGQGSEQYFGPGTRLTVT.

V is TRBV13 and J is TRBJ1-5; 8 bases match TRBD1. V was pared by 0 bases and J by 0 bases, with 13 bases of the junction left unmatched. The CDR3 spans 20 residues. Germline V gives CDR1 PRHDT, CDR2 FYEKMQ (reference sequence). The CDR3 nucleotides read TGTGCCAGCAGCTTAGGGCCTCAATCAGGGGGCCCCTATAGCAATCAGCCCCAGCATTTT. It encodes CASSLGPQSGGPYSNQPQHF.

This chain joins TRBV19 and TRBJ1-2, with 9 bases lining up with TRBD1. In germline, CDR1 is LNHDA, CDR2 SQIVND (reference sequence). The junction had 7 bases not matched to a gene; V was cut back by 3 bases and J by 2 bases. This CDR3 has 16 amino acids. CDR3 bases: TGTGCCAGTAGTATCGACAGGGGGACGCCGAACTATGGCTACACCTTC. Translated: CASSIDRGTPNYGYTF. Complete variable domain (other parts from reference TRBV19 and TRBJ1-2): DGGITQSPKYLFRKEGQNVTLSCEQNLNHDAMYWYRQDPGQGLRLIYYSQIVNDFQKGDIAEGYSVSREKKESFPLTVTSAQKNPTAFYLCASSIDRGTPNYGYTFGSGTRLTVV.

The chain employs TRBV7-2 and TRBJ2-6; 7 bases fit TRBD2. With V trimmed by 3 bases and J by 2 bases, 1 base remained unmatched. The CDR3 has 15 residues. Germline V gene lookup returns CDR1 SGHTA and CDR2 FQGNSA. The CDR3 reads CASSFGGAGANVLTF. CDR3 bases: TGTGCCAGCAGCTTTGGGGGGGCTGGGGCCAACGTCCTGACTTTC.

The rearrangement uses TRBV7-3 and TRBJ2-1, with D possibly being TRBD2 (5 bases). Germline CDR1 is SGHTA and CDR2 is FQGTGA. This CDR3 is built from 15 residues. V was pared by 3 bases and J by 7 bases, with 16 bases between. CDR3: CASSLNLARKNEQFF. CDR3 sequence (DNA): TGTGCCAGCAGCTTGAACCTAGCAAGGAAGAATGAGCAGTTCTTC.

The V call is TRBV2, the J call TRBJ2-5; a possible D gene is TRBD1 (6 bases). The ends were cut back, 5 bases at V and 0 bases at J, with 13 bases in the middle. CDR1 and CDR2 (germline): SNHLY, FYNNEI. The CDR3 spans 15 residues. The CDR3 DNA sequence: TGTGCCAGCAGTCCCTGGACAGCGTACCAAGAGACCCAGTACTTC. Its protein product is CASSPWTAYQETQYF.

Here the CDR3 reads CASRGQGAGEQYF. In DNA form, the CDR3 reads TGTGCCAGCAGAGGACAGGGGGCTGGCGAGCAGTACTTC. The rearrangement joins TRBV2 to TRBJ2-7; 11 bases fit TRBD1. Germline V gives CDR1 SNHLY, CDR2 FYNNEI. The CDR3 runs to 13 residues. After removal of 6 bases from V and 6 bases from J, the junction contained 4 bases not matched to a gene. Based on the CDR3 plus reference TRBV2 and TRBJ2-7, the full variable domain is EPEVTQTPSHQVTQMGQEVILRCVPISNHLYFYWYRQILGQKVEFLVSFYNNEISEKSEIFDDQFSVERPDGSNFTLKIRSTKLEDSAMYFCASRGQGAGEQYFGPGTRLTVT.

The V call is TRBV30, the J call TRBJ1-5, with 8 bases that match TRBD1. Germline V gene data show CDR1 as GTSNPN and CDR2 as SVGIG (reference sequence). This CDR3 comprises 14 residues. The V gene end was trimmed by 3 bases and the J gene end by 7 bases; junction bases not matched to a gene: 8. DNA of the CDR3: TGTGCCTGGAGCGGAGAGACAGGGGACCAGCCCCAGCATTTT. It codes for CAWSGETGDQPQHF.

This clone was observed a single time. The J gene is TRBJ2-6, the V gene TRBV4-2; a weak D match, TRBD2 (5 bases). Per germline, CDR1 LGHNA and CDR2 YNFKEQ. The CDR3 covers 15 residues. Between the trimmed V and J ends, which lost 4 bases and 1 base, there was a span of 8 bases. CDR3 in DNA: TGTGCCAGCAGCCTGTCGGGGTCTGGGGCCAACGTCCTGACTTTC. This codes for CASSLSGSGANVLTF.

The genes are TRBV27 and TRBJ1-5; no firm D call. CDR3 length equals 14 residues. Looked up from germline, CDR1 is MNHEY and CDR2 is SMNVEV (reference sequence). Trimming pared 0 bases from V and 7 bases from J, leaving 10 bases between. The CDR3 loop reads CASSLSPGLQPQHF. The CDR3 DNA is TGTGCCAGCAGTTTATCCCCAGGATTACAGCCCCAGCATTTT.